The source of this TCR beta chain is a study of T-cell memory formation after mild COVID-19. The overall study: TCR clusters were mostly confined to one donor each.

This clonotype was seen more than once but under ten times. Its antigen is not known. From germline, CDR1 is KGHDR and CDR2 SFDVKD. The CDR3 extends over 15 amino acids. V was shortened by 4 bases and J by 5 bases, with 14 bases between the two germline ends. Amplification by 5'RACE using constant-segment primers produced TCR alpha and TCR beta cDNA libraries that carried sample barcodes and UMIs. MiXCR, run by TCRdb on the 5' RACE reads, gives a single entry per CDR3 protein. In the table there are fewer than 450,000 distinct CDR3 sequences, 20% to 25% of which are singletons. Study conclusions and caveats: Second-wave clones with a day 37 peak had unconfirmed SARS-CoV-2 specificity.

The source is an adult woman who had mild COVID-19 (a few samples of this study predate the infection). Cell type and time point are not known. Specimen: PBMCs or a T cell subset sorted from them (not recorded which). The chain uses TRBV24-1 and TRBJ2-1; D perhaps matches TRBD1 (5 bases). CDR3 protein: CATSEQDIGDNEQFF. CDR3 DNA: TGTGCCACCAGTGAACAGGACATAGGAGACAATGAGCAGTTCTTC.